The present T cell receptor (beta chain) was sequenced within a study of shared clonotypes between healthy human individuals. General study results and limits: Naive subsets tended to show greater estimated richness than memory subsets.

The count of this clone is one. Its antigen is not known. From germline, CDR1 is SGHTA and CDR2 FQGTGA. Trimming removed 5 bases at V and 9 bases at J, with 11 bases between. The CDR3 runs 13 residues. Some clones are missing from TCRdb's copy, which holds only in-frame ones; the method was immunoSEQ multiplex PCR. The sample comprises more than 2 million clones, approximately 96% of which are singletons, and approximately 0.13% rests with the top ten. This chain joins TRBV7-3 and TRBJ1-6; TRBD1 is a possible D gene (5 bases). Sequences were obtained from naive CD4+ T cells sorted from blood. Subset specified: CD45RA+ positively selected. The clonotype originates from a man aged 18 to 30 in good health. The CDR3 loop reads CASSPAGGSPLHF. The CDR3 DNA reads as TGTGCCAGCAGCCCCGCGGGGGGTTCACCCCTCCACTTT.